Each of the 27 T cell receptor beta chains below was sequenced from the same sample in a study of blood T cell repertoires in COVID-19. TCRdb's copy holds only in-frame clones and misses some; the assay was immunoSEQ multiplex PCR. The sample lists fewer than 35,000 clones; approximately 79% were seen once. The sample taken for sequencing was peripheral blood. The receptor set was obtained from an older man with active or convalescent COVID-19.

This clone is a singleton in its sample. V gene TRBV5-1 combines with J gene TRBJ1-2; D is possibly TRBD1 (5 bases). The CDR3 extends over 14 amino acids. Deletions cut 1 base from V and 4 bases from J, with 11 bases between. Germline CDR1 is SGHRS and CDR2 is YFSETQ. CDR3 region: CASSLLGQGYGYTF. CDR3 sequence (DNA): TGCGCCAGCAGCTTGTTGGGGCAGGGCTATGGCTACACCTTC.

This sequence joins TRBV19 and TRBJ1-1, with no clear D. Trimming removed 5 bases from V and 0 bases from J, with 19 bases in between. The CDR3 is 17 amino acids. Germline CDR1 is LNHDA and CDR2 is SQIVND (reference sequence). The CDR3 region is CASSPGSQRYLNTEAFF. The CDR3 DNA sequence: TGTGCCAGTAGTCCCGGGTCCCAGAGATACCTGAACACTGAAGCTTTCTTT.

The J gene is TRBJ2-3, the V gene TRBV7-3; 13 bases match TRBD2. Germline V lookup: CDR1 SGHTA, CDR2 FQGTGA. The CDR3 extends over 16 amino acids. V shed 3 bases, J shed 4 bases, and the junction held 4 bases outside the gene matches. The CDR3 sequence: CASSFGTSGAPDTQYF. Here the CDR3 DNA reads TGTGCCAGCAGCTTCGGGACTAGCGGGGCTCCAGATACGCAGTATTTT.

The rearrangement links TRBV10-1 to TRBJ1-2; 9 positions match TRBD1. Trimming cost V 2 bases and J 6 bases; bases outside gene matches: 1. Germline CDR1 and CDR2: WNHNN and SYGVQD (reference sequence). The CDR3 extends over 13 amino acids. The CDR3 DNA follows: TGCGCCAGCAGTGAGACAGGGGGCAATGGCTACACCTTC. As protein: CASSETGGNGYTF.

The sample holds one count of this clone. In DNA form, the CDR3 reads TGCGCCAGCAGCTCTACTCCGGGACAGGGTGAAAAACTGTTTTTT. It encodes CASSSTPGQGEKLFF. The chain links TRBV5-1 to TRBJ1-4, with 9 bases matching TRBD1. This CDR3 has 15 amino acids. CDR1 SGHRS and CDR2 YFSETQ come from the germline V gene. Trimming at V came to 3 bases and at J to 7 bases, leaving 7 bases not matched to a gene.

CDR3 sequence (DNA): TGCGCCAGCAGCTTGATGGAGGCAGGCAATGAAAAACTGTTTTTT. Its translation is CASSLMEAGNEKLFF. This chain links TRBV5-1 with TRBJ1-4; no clear D gene. V lost 1 base, J lost 5 bases, and 12 bases lay in between. Germline V gene sequence: CDR1 SGHRS, CDR2 YFSETQ. CDR3 size: 15 residues.

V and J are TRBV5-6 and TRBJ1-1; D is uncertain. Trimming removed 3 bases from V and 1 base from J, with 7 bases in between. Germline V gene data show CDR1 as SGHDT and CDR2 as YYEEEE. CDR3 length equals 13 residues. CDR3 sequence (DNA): TGTGCCAGCAGCTCCACAGCGAACACTGAAGCTTTCTTT. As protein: CASSSTANTEAFF. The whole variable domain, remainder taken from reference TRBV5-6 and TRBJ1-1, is DAGVTQSPTHLIKTRGQQVTLRCSPKSGHDTVSWYQQALGQGPQFIFQYYEEEERQRGNFPDRFSGHQFPNYSSELNVNALLLGDSALYLCASSSTANTEAFFGQGTRLTVV.

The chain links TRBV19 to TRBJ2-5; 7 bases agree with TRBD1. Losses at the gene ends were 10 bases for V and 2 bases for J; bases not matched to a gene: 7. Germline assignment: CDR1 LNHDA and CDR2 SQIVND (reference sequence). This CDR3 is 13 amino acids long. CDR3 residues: CATRDSNQETQYF. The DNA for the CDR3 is TGTGCCACAAGGGACAGCAATCAAGAGACCCAGTACTTC.

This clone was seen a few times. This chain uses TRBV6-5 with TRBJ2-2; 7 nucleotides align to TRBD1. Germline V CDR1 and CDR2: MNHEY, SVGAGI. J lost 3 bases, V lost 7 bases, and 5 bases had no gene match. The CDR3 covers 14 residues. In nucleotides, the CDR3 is TGTGCCAGCAACGACGACAGGGACACCGGGGAGCTGTTTTTT. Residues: CASNDDRDTGELFF.

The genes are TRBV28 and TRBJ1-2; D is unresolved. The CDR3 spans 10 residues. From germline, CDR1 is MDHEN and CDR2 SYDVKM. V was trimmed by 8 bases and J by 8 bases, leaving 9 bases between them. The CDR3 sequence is CASHSGGYTF. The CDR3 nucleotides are TGTGCCAGCCATTCTGGCGGCTACACCTTC.

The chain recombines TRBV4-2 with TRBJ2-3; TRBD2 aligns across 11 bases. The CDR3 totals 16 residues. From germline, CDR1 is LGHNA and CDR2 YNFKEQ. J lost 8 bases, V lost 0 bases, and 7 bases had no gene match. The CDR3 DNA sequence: TGTGCCAGCAGCCAAGAGACTAGCGGGGTGCAAGGTACGCAGTATTTT. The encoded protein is CASSQETSGVQGTQYF.

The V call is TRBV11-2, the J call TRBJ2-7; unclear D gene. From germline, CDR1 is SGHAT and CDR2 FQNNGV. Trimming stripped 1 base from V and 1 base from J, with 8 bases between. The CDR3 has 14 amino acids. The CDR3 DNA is TGTGCCAGCAGCTTAGTCAGGCTATCCTACGAGCAGTACTTC. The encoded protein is CASSLVRLSYEQYF.

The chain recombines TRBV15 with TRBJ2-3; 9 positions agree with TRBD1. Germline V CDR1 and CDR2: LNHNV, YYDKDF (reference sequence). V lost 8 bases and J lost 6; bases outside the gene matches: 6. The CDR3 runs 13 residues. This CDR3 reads CATHRGPGDTQYF. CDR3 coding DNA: TGTGCCACCCACAGGGGGCCTGGCGATACGCAGTATTTT. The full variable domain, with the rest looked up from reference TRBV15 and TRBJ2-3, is DAMVIQNPRYQVTQFGKPVTLSCSQTLNHNVMYWYQQKSSQAPKLLFHYYDKDFNNEADTPDNFQSRRPNTSFCFLDIRSPGLGDTAMYLCATHRGPGDTQYFGPGTRLTVL.

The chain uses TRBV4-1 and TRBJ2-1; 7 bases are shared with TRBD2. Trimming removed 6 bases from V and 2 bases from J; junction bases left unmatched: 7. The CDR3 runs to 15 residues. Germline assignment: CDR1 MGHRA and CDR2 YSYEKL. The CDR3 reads CASRPSGEPYNEQFF. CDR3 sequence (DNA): TGCGCCAGCAGACCCAGCGGGGAGCCCTACAATGAGCAGTTCTTC.

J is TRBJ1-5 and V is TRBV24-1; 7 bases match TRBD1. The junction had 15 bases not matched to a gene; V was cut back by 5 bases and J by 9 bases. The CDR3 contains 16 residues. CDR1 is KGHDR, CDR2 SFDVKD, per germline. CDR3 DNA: TGTGCCACCAGTGGCGCAACAGGGGCCTTCGCGTTGCCCCAGCATTTT. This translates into CATSGATGAFALPQHF.

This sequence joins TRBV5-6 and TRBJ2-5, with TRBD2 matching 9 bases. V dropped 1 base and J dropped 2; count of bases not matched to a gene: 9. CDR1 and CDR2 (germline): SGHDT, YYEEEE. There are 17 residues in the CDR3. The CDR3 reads CASSLLAGARGQETQYF. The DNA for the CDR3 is TGTGCCAGCAGCTTGTTAGCGGGGGCAAGAGGTCAAGAGACCCAGTACTTC.

CDR3 sequence: CASSLDYIGEQFF. The CDR3 bases are TGTGCCAGCAGCTTGGATTATATCGGGGAGCAGTTCTTC. This chain joins TRBV5-4 and TRBJ2-1; D not certain. Trimming took off 0 bases at V and 10 bases at J, with 11 bases between the two ends. This CDR3 comprises 13 residues. Germline V lookup: CDR1 SGHNT, CDR2 YYREEE (reference sequence).

The CDR3 region has the DNA TGCGCCAGCAGCTTGGACAGGGCCATCGGGAATTCACCCCTCCACTTT. Amino acids: CASSLDRAIGNSPLHF. The chain employs TRBV5-1 and TRBJ1-6, with a possible D match to TRBD1 (6 bases). CDR1 is SGHRS and CDR2 is YFSETQ in the germline V gene. This CDR3 contains 16 residues. V shed 0 bases and J shed 7 bases, with 14 bases lying between them.

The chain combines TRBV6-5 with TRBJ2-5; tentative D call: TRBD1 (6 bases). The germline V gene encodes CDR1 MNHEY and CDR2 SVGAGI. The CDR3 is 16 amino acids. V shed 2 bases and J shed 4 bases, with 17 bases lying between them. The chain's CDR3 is CASSYGLTGRGETQYF. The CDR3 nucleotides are TGTGCCAGCAGTTACGGTTTGACAGGTCGGGGAGAGACCCAGTACTTC.

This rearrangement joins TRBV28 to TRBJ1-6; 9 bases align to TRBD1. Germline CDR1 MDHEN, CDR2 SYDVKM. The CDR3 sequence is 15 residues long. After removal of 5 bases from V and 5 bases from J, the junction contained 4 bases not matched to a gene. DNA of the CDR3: TGTGCCAGCAGTCCCTGGGACAGGGATAATTCACCCCTCCACTTT. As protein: CASSPWDRDNSPLHF.

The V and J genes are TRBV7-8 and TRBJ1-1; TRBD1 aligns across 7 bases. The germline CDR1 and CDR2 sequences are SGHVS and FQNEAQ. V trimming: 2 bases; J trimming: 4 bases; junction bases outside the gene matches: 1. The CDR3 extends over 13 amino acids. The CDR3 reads CASSLNRGTEAFF. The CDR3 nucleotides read TGTGCCAGCAGCTTAAACAGGGGCACTGAAGCTTTCTTT.

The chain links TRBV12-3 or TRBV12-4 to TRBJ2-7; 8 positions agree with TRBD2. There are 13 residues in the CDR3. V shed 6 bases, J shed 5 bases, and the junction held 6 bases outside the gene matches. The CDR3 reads CASRYGGADEQYF. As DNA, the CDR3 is TGTGCCAGCAGATACGGGGGGGCCGACGAGCAGTACTTC.

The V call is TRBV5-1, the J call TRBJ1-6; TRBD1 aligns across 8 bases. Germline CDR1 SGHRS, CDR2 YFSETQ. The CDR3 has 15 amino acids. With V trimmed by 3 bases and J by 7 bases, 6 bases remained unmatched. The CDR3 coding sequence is TGCGCCAGCAGCTCCCGACAGGGGCGGAATTCACCCCTCCACTTT. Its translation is CASSSRQGRNSPLHF.

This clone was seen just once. As DNA, the CDR3 is TGCGCCAGCAAGCGAGGTGCTGGACAGGGGAATGAAAAACTGTTTTTT. Its translation: CASKRGAGQGNEKLFF. The V gene is TRBV4-1, the J gene TRBJ1-4; TRBD1 matches 9 bases. CDR3 size: 16 residues. Germline CDR1 is MGHRA and CDR2 is YSYEKL. The ends lost 7 bases at V and 5 bases at J; junction bases unmatched: 11.

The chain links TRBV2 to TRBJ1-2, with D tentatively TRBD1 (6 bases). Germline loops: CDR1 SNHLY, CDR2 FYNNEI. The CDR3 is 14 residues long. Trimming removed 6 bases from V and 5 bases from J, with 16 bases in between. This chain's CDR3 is CASSRQAGDYGYTF. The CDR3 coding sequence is TGTGCCAGCAGCCGACAGGCCGGTGATTATGGCTACACCTTC.

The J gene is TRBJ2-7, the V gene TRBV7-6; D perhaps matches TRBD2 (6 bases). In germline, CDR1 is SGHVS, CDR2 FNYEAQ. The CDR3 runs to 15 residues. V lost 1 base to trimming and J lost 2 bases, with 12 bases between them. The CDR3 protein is CASSLGGGQAYEQYF. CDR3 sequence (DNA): TGTGCCAGCAGCTTAGGAGGAGGGCAAGCCTACGAGCAGTACTTC.

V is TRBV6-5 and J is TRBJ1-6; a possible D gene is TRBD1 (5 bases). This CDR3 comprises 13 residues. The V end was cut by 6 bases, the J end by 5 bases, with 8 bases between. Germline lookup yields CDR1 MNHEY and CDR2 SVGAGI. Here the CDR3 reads CASRPRDNSPLHF. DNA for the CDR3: TGTGCCAGCAGGCCCAGGGATAATTCACCCCTCCACTTT.